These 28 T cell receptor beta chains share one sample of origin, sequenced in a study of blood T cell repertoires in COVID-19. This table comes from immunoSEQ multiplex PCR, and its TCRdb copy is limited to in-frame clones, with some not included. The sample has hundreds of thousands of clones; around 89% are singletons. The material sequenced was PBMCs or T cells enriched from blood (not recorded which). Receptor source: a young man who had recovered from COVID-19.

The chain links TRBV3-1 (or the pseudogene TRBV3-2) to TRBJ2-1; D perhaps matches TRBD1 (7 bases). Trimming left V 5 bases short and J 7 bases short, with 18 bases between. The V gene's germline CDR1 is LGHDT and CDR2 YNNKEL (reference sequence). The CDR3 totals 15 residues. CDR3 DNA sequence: TGTGCCAGCAGCTCCGGAGGGACAGCAAAAAATGAGCAGTTCTTC. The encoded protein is CASSSGGTAKNEQFF.

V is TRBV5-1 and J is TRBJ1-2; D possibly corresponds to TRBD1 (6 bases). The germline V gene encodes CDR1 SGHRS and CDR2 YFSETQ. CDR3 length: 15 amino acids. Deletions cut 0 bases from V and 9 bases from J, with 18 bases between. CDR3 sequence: CASSLANEGGGRYTF. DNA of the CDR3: TGCGCCAGCAGCTTGGCCAACGAGGGTGGGGGCCGCTACACCTTC.

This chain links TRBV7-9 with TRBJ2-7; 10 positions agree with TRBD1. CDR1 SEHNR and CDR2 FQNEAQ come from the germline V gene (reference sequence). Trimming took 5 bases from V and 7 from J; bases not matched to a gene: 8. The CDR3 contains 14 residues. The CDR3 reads CASSPTGGGGEQYF. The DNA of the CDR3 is TGTGCCAGCAGCCCGACAGGGGGCGGGGGAGAGCAGTACTTC.

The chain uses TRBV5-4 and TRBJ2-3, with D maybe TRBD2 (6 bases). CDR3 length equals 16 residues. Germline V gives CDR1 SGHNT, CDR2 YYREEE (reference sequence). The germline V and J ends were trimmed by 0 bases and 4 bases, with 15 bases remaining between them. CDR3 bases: TGTGCCAGCAGCTTGGCCGGGACTTCGAGAGCAGATACGCAGTATTTT. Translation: CASSLAGTSRADTQYF.

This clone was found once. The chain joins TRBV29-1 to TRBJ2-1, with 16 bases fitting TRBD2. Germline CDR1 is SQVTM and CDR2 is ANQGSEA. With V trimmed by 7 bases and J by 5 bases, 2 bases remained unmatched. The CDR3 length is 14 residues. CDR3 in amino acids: CSAGTSGGDNEQFF. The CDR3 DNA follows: TGCAGCGCCGGGACTAGCGGGGGGGACAATGAGCAGTTCTTC.

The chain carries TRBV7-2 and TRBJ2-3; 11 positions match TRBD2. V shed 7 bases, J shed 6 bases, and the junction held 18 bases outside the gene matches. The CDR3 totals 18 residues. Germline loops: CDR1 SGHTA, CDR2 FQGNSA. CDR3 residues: CASKETGTSGTSVDTQYF. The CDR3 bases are TGTGCCAGCAAGGAGACAGGGACTAGCGGAACCTCGGTGGATACGCAGTATTTT.

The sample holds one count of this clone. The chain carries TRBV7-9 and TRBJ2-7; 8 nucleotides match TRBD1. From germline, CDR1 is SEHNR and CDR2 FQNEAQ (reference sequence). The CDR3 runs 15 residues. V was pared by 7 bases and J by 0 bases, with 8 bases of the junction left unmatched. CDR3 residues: CASTLNDRGSYEQYF. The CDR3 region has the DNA TGTGCCAGCACCTTGAACGACAGGGGCTCCTACGAGCAGTACTTC.

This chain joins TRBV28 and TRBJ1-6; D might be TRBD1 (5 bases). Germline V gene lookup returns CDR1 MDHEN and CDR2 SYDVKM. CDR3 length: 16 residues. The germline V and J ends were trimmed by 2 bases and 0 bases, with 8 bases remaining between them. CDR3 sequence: CASSLLGGSYNSPLHF. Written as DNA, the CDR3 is TGTGCCAGCAGTTTACTGGGGGGCTCCTATAATTCACCCCTCCACTTT.

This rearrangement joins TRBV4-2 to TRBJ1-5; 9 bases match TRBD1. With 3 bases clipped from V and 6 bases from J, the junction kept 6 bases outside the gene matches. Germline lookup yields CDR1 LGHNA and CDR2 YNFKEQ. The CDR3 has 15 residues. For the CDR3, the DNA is TGTGCCAGCAGCCAGACGGGACAGGGAGGTCAGCCCCAGCATTTT. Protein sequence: CASSQTGQGGQPQHF.

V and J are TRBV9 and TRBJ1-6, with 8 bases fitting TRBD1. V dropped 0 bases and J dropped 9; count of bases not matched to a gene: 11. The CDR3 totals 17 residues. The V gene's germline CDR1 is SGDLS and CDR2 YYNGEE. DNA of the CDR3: TGTGCCAGCAGCGTAGAGGGACAGGAGGGATTTGGTTCACCCCTCCACTTT. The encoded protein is CASSVEGQEGFGSPLHF.

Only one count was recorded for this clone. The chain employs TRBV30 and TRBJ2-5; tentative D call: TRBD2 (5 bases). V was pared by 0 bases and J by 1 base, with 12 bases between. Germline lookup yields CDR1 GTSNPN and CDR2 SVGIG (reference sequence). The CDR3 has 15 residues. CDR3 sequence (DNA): TGTGCCTGGAGTGTAGGCGGGCCGGCCCAAGAGACCCAGTACTTC. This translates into CAWSVGGPAQETQYF.

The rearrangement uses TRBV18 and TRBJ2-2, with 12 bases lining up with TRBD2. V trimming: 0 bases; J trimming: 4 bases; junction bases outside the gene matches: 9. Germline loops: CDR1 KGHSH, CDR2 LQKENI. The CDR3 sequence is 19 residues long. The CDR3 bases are TGTGCCAGCTCACCACCCCTCGGACTAGCGGGATCGGGCACCGGGGAGCTGTTTTTT. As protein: CASSPPLGLAGSGTGELFF.

The CDR3 DNA reads as TGTGCCTGGAGCGTTGGGACAGGGGGCTACAATGAGCAGTTCTTC. Encoded protein: CAWSVGTGGYNEQFF. The chain uses TRBV30 and TRBJ2-1; 11 bases match TRBD1. Germline values: CDR1 GTSNPN, CDR2 SVGIG (reference sequence). J lost 3 bases, V lost 3 bases, and 4 bases had no gene match. The CDR3 spans 15 residues.

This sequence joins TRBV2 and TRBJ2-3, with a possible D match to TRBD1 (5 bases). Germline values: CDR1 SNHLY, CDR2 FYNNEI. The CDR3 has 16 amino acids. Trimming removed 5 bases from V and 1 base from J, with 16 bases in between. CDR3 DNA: TGTGCCAGCAGTCTGTTAACAGGTACCGGCACAGATACGCAGTATTTT. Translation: CASSLLTGTGTDTQYF. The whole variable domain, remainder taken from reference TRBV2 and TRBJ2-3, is EPEVTQTPSHQVTQMGQEVILRCVPISNHLYFYWYRQILGQKVEFLVSFYNNEISEKSEIFDDQFSVERPDGSNFTLKIRSTKLEDSAMYFCASSLLTGTGTDTQYFGPGTRLTVL.

The CDR3 bases are TGTGCCAGCAGCCGAACTAGCGGAGGGACAGATACGCAGTATTTT. It yields the protein CASSRTSGGTDTQYF. The J gene is TRBJ2-3, the V gene TRBV5-4, with 8 positions matching TRBD2. The CDR3 runs to 15 residues. Per the germline V gene, CDR1 is SGHNT and CDR2 is YYREEE (reference sequence). The V and J ends lost 4 bases and 3 bases, in that order; junction bases with no gene match: 7. The full variable domain, completed using reference TRBV5-4 and TRBJ2-3, is ETGVTQSPTHLIKTRGQQVTLRCSSQSGHNTVSWYQQALGQGPQFIFQYYREEENGRGNFPPRFSGLQFPNYSSELNVNALELDDSALYLCASSRTSGGTDTQYFGPGTRLTVL.

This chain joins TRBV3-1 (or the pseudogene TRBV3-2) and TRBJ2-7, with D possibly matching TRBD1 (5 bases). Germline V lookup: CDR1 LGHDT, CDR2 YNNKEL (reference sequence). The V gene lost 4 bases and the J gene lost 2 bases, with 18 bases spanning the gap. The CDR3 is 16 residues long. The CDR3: CASSRGEDFPAYEQYF. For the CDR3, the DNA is TGTGCCAGCAGCCGGGGCGAAGACTTCCCCGCCTACGAGCAGTACTTC.

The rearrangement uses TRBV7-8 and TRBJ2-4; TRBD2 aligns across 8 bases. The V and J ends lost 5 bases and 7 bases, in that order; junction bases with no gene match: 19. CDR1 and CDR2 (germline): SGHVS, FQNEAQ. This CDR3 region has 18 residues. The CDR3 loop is CASSPWRWREVAGNIQYF. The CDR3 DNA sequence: TGTGCCAGCAGCCCTTGGAGGTGGCGGGAGGTTGCTGGGAACATTCAGTACTTC. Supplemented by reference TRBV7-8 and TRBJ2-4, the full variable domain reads GAGVSQSPRYKVAKRGQDVALRCDPISGHVSLFWYQQALGQGPEFLTYFQNEAQLDKSGLPSDRFFAERPEGSVSTLKIQRTQQEDSAVYLCASSPWRWREVAGNIQYFGAGTRLSVL.

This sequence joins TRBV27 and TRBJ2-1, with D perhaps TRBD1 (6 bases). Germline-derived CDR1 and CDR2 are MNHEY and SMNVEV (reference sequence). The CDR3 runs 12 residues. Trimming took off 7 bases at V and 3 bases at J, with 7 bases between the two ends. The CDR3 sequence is CASKTGYNEQFF. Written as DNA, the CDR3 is TGTGCCAGCAAGACAGGCTACAATGAGCAGTTCTTC.

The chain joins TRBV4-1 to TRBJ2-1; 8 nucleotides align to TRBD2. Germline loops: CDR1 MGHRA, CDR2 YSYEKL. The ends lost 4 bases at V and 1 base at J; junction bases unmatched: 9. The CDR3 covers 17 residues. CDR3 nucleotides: TGCGCCAGCAGCCTGGGGATAAGCGGGAGTTCCTACAATGAGCAGTTCTTC. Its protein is CASSLGISGSSYNEQFF.

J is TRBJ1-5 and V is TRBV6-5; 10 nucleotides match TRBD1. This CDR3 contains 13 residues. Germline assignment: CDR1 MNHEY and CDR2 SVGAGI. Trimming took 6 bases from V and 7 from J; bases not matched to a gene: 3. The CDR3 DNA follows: TGTGCCAGCAGGACAGGGGGCCACCAGCCCCAGCATTTT. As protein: CASRTGGHQPQHF.

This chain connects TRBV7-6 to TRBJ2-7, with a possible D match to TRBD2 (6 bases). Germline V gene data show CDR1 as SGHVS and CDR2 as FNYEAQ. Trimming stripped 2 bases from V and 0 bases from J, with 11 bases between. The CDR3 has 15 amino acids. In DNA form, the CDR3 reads TGTGCCAGCAGCTTATTCGGAGGGGCCTCCTACGAGCAGTACTTC. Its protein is CASSLFGGASYEQYF.

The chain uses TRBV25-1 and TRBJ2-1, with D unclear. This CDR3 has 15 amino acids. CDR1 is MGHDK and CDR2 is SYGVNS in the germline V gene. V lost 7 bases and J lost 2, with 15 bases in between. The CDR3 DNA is TGTGCCAGCACCCCCTCAGACTCGACCTACAATGAGCAGTTCTTC. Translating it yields CASTPSDSTYNEQFF. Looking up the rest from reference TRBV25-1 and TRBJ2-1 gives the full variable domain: EADIYQTPRYLVIGTGKKITLECSQTMGHDKMYWYQQDPGMELHLIHYSYGVNSTEKGDLSSESTVSRIRTEHFPLTLESARPSHTSQYLCASTPSDSTYNEQFFGPGTRLTVL.

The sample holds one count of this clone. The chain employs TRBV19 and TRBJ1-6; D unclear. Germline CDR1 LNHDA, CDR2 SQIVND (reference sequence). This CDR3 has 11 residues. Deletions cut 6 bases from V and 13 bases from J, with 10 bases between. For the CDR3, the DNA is TGTGCCAGTAGCGACGGAGCGCCCCTCCACTTT. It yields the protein CASSDGAPLHF.

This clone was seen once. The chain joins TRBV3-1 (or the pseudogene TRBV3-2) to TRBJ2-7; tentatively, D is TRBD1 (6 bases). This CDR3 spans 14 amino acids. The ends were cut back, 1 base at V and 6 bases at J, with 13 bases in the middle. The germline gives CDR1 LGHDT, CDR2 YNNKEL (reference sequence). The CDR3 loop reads CASSQGSRGSEQYF. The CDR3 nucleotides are TGTGCCAGCAGCCAAGGTAGTAGGGGGAGCGAGCAGTACTTC.

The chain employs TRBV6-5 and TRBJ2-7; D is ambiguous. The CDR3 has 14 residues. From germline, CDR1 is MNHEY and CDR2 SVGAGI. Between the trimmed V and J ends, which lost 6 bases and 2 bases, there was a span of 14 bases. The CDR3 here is CASRAASLPYEQYF. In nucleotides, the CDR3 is TGTGCCAGCAGGGCGGCCAGCTTACCCTACGAGCAGTACTTC.

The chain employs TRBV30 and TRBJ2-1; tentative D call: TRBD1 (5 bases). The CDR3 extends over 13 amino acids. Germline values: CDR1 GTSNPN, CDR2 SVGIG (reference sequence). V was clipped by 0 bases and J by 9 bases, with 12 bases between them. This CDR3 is CAWSVQDLGEQFF. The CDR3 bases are TGTGCCTGGAGTGTACAGGACCTCGGTGAGCAGTTCTTC.

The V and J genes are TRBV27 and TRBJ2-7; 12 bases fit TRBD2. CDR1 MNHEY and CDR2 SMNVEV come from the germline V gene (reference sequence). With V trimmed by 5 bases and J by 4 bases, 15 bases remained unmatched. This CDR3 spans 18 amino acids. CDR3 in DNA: TGTGCCAGCAGTCCCTTTGTGGTCGGACTAGCGGGAAGGTACGAGCAGTACTTC. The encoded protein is CASSPFVVGLAGRYEQYF.

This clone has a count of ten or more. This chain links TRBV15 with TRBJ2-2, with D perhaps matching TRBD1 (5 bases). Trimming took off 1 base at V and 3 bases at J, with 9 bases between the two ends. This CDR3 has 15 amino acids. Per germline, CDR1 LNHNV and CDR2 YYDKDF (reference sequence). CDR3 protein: CATSRAETDTGELFF. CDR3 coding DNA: TGTGCCACCAGCAGAGCCGAGACAGACACCGGGGAGCTGTTTTTT.